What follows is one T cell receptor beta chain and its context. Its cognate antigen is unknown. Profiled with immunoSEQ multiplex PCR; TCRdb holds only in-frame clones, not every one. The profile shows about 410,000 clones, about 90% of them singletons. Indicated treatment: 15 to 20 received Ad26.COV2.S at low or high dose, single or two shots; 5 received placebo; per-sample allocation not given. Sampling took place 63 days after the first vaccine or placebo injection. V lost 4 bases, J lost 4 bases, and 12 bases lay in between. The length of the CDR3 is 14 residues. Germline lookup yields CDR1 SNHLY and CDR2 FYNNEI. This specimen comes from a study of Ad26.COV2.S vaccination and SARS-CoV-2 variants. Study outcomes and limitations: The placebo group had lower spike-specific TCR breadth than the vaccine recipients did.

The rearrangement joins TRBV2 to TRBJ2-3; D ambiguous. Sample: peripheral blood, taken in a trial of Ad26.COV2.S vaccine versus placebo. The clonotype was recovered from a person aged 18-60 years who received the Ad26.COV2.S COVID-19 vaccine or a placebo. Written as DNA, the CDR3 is TGTGCCAGCAGTGGGAGACTCAGCGCAGATACGCAGTATTTT. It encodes CASSGRLSADTQYF.